The source of this T cell receptor (beta chain) is a study of T cell changes during pregnancy in multiple sclerosis. Germline CDR1 LNHNV, CDR2 YYDKDF (reference sequence). CDR3 size: 14 residues. With V trimmed by 5 bases and J by 5 bases, 6 bases remained unmatched. Clones were read by immunoSEQ multiplex PCR, and TCRdb kept only the in-frame ones, dropping some. This table has over 35,000 clones, roughly 91% appearing once. This TCR came from a female donor in good health, enrolled as a control in a pregnancy study. The V gene is TRBV15, the J gene TRBJ2-5; TRBD1 matches 9 bases. The sequenced sample was CD4+ T cells from peripheral blood mononuclear cells, obtained in the second trimester of pregnancy. Here the CDR3 reads CATSSQTGGETQYF. In DNA, the CDR3 is TGTGCCACCAGCTCCCAGACAGGGGGGGAGACCCAGTACTTC.